These 16 T cell receptor beta chains originate from one sample sequenced in a study of cytomegalovirus exposure and HLA in healthy donors. Measured with immunoSEQ multiplex PCR; TCRdb has only the in-frame clones, and not every one. The table shows over 80,000 clones, with around 85% occurring only once. Input material: PBMCs. The receptors were sampled from a man between 18 and 35 years old in good health and CMV-seropositive.

The V and J genes are TRBV19 and TRBJ1-2; TRBD1 might be the D (6 bases). Germline V lookup: CDR1 LNHDA, CDR2 SQIVND (reference sequence). This CDR3 contains 13 residues. V gave up 6 bases and J gave up 4 bases, with 12 bases separating them. In DNA form, the CDR3 reads TGTGCCAGTAGCCTACAGGGTCCCTATGGCTACACCTTC. Its protein is CASSLQGPYGYTF.

This chain links TRBV5-6 with TRBJ1-2; D remains ambiguous. CDR1 and CDR2 from the germline V gene are SGHDT and YYEEEE. The germline V and J ends were trimmed by 4 bases and 3 bases, with 16 bases remaining between them. The CDR3 has 15 amino acids. CDR3 in amino acids: CASSRSTGSDYGYTF. Here the CDR3 DNA reads TGTGCCAGCAGCCGATCTACGGGGTCTGACTATGGCTACACCTTC.

J is TRBJ2-1 and V is TRBV5-6, with D possibly TRBD2 on 6 matching bases. The CDR3 has 17 amino acids. The V end lost 0 bases, the J end lost 5 bases, and 18 bases lay between the germline ends. Per germline, CDR1 SGHDT and CDR2 YYEEEE. DNA of the CDR3: TGTGCCAGCAGCTTGGTTGGGAGGCCCCGATTCGACAATGAGCAGTTCTTC. This gives the protein CASSLVGRPRFDNEQFF. Full variable domain (remainder filled in from reference TRBV5-6 and TRBJ2-1): DAGVTQSPTHLIKTRGQQVTLRCSPKSGHDTVSWYQQALGQGPQFIFQYYEEEERQRGNFPDRFSGHQFPNYSSELNVNALLLGDSALYLCASSLVGRPRFDNEQFFGPGTRLTVL.

V gene TRBV6-6 combines with J gene TRBJ1-5; D is unresolved. CDR1 is MNHNY and CDR2 is SVGAGI in the germline V gene (reference sequence). Trimming shortened V by 5 bases and J by 2 bases, and 13 bases separated the two germline ends. The CDR3 spans 15 residues. The CDR3 DNA is TGTGCCAGCAGTCAAGGGAGGTCTGGCAATCAGCCCCAGCATTTT. It encodes CASSQGRSGNQPQHF.

This clone has a handful of counts. This chain joins TRBV5-1 and TRBJ1-2; D remains unclear. The CDR3 has 14 residues. V lost 0 bases, J lost 7 bases, and 13 bases lay in between. Per the germline V gene, CDR1 is SGHRS and CDR2 is YFSETQ. The CDR3 protein is CASSLARAGGGYTF. CDR3 sequence (DNA): TGCGCCAGCAGCTTGGCGCGGGCAGGCGGTGGCTACACCTTC. Full variable domain (rest looked up from reference TRBV5-1 and TRBJ1-2): KAGVTQTPRYLIKTRGQQVTLSCSPISGHRSVSWYQQTPGQGLQFLFEYFSETQRNKGNFPGRFSGRQFSNSRSEMNVSTLELGDSALYLCASSLARAGGGYTFGSGTRLTVV.

J is TRBJ1-4 and V is TRBV25-1, with 8 nucleotides matching TRBD1. Losses at the gene ends were 6 bases for V and 7 bases for J; bases not matched to a gene: 7. This CDR3 has 14 residues. In germline, CDR1 is MGHDK, CDR2 SYGVNS. DNA for the CDR3: TGTGCCAGCAGCCGACAGGGGTTGAGTGAAAAACTGTTTTTT. This encodes CASSRQGLSEKLFF.

The chain recombines TRBV7-9 with TRBJ1-2, with D unresolved. This CDR3 is 13 amino acids long. The germline gives CDR1 SEHNR, CDR2 FQNEAQ (reference sequence). Between the trimmed V and J ends, which lost 1 base and 4 bases, there was a span of 7 bases. CDR3 protein: CASSLDWSYGYTF. The CDR3 nucleotides are TGTGCCAGCAGCTTAGACTGGAGCTATGGCTACACCTTC.

The chain is built from TRBV10-3 and TRBJ1-2; no definite D call. CDR1 and CDR2 (germline): ENHRY, SYGVKD. This CDR3 has 13 residues. V was pared by 7 bases and J by 8 bases, with 17 bases between. The CDR3 sequence: CAITGSEGRGYTF. As DNA, the CDR3 is TGTGCCATCACCGGGTCGGAAGGAAGGGGCTACACCTTC.

V is TRBV18 and J is TRBJ1-2; TRBD1 might be the D (5 bases). Trimming left V 0 bases short and J 4 bases short, with 9 bases between. The CDR3 runs to 14 residues. Germline V gene sequence: CDR1 KGHSH, CDR2 LQKENI. CDR3 amino acids: CASSPPGRAYGYTF. The CDR3 coding sequence is TGTGCCAGCTCACCACCGGGCAGGGCCTATGGCTACACCTTC.

This rearrangement joins TRBV9 to TRBJ2-5; 10 bases line up with TRBD2. The CDR3 extends over 16 amino acids. V was pared by 0 bases and J by 2 bases, with 4 bases of the junction left unmatched. In germline, CDR1 is SGDLS, CDR2 YYNGEE. The CDR3 sequence is CASSVGTSGTQETQYF. The DNA for the CDR3 is TGTGCCAGCAGCGTAGGGACTAGCGGAACTCAAGAGACCCAGTACTTC.

The chain couples TRBV27 to TRBJ1-5; possible D gene TRBD1, 5 bases. The germline V and J ends were trimmed by 6 bases and 2 bases, with 11 bases remaining between them. This CDR3 comprises 14 residues. Germline V lookup: CDR1 MNHEY, CDR2 SMNVEV (reference sequence). The DNA of the CDR3 is TGTGCCAGCAGCCCTGGGGCAGGCAATCAGCCCCAGCATTTT. It translates to CASSPGAGNQPQHF.

The chain is built from TRBV4-1 and TRBJ2-3; D is undetermined. CDR1 MGHRA and CDR2 YSYEKL come from the germline V gene. This CDR3 region has 14 residues. The ends were cut back, 1 base at V and 6 bases at J, with 11 bases in the middle. The CDR3 spells CASSQAVRPDTQYF. The CDR3 DNA reads as TGCGCCAGCAGCCAAGCGGTACGCCCCGATACGCAGTATTTT.

The rearrangement joins TRBV10-3 to TRBJ2-4; D perhaps matches TRBD1 (6 bases). The V end lost 3 bases, the J end lost 4 bases, and 10 bases lay between the germline ends. This CDR3 is 14 amino acids long. CDR1 ENHRY and CDR2 SYGVKD come from the germline V gene. The CDR3 coding sequence is TGTGCCATCAGTGATTATAGGGGGAAAAACATTCAGTACTTC. As protein: CAISDYRGKNIQYF.

J is TRBJ2-3 and V is TRBV11-2; 13 positions match TRBD2. The V gene's germline CDR1 is SGHAT and CDR2 FQNNGV. V trimming: 1 base; J trimming: 2 bases; junction bases outside the gene matches: 6. The CDR3 is 18 amino acids. The CDR3: CASSLGTSGSLNTDTQYF. CDR3 sequence (DNA): TGTGCCAGCAGCTTAGGGACTAGCGGGAGCTTGAACACAGATACGCAGTATTTT.

The chain links TRBV19 to TRBJ1-5; D is uncertain. The V gene lost 3 bases and the J gene lost 4 bases, with 7 bases spanning the gap. Germline-derived CDR1 and CDR2 are LNHDA and SQIVND (reference sequence). CDR3 length equals 13 residues. CDR3 in amino acids: CASSIGGNQPQHF. CDR3 DNA sequence: TGTGCCAGTAGTATTGGAGGGAATCAGCCCCAGCATTTT.

This clone was seen only once. The chain joins TRBV18 to TRBJ2-7, with 12 bases fitting TRBD2. Trimming removed 4 bases from V and 0 bases from J; junction bases left unmatched: 1. CDR1 and CDR2 from the germline V gene are KGHSH and LQKENI. This CDR3 spans 15 amino acids. This CDR3 reads CASSQTSGSSYEQYF. The CDR3 DNA follows: TGTGCCAGCTCACAGACTAGCGGGAGCTCCTACGAGCAGTACTTC.